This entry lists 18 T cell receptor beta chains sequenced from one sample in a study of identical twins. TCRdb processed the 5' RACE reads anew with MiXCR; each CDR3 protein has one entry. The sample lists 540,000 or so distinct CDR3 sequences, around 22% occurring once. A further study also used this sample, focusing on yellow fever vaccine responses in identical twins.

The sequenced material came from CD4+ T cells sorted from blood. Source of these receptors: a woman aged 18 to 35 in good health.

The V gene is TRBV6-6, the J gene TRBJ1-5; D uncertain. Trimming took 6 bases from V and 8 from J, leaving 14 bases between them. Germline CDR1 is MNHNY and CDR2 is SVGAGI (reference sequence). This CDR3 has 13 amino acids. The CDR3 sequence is CASRLNQREPQHF. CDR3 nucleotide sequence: TGTGCCAGCAGACTGAACCAACGTGAGCCCCAGCATTTT.

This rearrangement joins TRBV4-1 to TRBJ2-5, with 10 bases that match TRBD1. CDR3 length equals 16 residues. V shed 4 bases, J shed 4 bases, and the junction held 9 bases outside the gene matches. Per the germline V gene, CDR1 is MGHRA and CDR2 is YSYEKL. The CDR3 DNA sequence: TGCGCCAGCAGCCCGCAACCCGACAGGGGGCGAGAGACCCAGTACTTC. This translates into CASSPQPDRGRETQYF.

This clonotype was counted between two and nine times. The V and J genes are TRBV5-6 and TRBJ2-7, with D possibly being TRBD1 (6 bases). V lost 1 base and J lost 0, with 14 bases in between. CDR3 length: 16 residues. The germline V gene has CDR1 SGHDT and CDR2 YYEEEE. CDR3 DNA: TGTGCCAGCAGCTTGTTCGGGACACCAGTCTCCTACGAGCAGTACTTC. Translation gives CASSLFGTPVSYEQYF.

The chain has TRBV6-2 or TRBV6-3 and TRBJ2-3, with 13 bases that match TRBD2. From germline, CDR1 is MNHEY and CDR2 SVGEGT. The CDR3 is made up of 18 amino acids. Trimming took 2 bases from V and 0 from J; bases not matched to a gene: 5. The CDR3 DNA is TGTGCCAGCAGTTACCCGTGGGGACTAGCGGGGAGCACAGATACGCAGTATTTT. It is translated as CASSYPWGLAGSTDTQYF.

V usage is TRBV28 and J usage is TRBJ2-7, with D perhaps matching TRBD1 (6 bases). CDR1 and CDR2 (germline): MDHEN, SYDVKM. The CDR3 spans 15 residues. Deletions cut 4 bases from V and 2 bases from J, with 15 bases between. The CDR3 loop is CASSSNGQIAYEQYF. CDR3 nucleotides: TGTGCCAGCAGTTCAAATGGACAGATAGCCTACGAGCAGTACTTC.

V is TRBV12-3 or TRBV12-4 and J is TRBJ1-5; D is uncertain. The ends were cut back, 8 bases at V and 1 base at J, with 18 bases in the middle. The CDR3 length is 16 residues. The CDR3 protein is CASGKFLIGSNQPQHF. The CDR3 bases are TGTGCCAGCGGCAAATTTTTAATCGGGAGCAATCAGCCCCAGCATTTT.

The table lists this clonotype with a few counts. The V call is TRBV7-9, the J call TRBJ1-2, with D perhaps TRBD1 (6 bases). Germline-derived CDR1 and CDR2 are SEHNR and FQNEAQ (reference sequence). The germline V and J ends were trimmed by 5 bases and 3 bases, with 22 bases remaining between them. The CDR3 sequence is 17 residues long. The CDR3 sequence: CASSPERDTSIHYGYTF. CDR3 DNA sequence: TGTGCCAGCAGCCCCGAAAGGGACACGTCGATCCACTATGGCTACACCTTC.

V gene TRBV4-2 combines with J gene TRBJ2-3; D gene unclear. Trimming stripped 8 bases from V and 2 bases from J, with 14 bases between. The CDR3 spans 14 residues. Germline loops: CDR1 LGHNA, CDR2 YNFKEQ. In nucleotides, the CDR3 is TGTGCCAGCTGTGATATCGGAGACACAGATACGCAGTATTTT. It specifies CASCDIGDTDTQYF.

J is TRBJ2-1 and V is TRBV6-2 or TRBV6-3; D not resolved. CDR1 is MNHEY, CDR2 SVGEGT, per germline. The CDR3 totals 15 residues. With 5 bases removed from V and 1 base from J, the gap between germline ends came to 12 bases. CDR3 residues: CASSAPARSYNEQFF. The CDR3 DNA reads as TGTGCCAGCAGTGCCCCAGCGCGTTCCTACAATGAGCAGTTCTTC.

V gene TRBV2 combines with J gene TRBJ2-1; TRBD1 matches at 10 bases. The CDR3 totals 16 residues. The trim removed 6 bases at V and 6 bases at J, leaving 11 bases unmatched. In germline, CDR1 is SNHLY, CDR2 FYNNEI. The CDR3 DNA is TGTGCCAGCAGCGACCCCATGGGGACAGGGGTCAATGAGCAGTTCTTC. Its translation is CASSDPMGTGVNEQFF.

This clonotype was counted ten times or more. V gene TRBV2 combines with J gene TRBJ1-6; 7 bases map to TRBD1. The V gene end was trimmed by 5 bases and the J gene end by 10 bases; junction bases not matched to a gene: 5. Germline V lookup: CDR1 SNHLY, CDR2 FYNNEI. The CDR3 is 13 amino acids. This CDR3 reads CASSPNRGSPLHF. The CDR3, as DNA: TGTGCCAGCAGTCCTAACAGGGGATCACCCCTCCACTTT.

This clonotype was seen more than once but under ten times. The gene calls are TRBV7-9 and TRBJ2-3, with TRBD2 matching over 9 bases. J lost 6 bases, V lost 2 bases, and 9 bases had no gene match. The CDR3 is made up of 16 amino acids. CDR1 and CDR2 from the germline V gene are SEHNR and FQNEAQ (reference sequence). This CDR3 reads CASSLRTSEPQDTQYF. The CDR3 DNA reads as TGTGCCAGCAGCTTACGGACTAGCGAGCCGCAGGATACGCAGTATTTT. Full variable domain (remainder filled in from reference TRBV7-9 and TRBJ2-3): DTGVSQNPRHKITKRGQNVTFRCDPISEHNRLYWYRQTLGQGPEFLTYFQNEAQLEKSRLLSDRFSAERPKGSFSTLEIQRTEQGDSAMYLCASSLRTSEPQDTQYFGPGTRLTVL.

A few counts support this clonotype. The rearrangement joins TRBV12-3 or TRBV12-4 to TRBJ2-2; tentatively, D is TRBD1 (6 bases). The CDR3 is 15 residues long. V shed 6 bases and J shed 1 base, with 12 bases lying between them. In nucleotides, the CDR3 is TGTGCCAGCAGAAAGACAGGCCTGAACACCGGGGAGCTGTTTTTT. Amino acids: CASRKTGLNTGELFF.

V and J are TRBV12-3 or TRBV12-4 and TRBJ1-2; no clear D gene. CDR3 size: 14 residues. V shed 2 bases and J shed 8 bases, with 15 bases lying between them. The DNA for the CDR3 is TGTGCCAGCAGTTTAAGGGCAGGTGCTCAGGGCTACACCTTC. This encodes CASSLRAGAQGYTF.

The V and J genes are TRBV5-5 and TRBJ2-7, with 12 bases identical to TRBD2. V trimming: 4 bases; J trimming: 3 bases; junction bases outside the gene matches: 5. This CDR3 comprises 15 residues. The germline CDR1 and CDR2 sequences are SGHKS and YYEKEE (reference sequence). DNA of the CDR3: TGTGCCAGCAGCACCGGGACTAGCGGGCTCTACGAGCAGTACTTC. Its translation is CASSTGTSGLYEQYF.

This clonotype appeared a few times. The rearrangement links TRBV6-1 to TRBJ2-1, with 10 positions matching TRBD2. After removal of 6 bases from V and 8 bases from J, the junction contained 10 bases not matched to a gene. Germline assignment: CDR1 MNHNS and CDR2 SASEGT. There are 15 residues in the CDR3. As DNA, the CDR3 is TGTGCCAGCAGCCTTATACTAGCGGGGAGAGATGAGCAGTTCTTC. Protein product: CASSLILAGRDEQFF.

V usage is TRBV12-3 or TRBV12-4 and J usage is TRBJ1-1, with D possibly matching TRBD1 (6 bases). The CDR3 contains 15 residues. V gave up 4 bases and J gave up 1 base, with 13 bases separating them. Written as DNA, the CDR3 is TGTGCCAGCAGTTCCCTGGGACATAAGAACACTGAAGCTTTCTTT. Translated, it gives CASSSLGHKNTEAFF.

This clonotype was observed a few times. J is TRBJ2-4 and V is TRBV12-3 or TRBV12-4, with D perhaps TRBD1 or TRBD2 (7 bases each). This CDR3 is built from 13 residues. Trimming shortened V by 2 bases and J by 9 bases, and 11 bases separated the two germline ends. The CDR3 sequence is CASSLQGGGIQYF. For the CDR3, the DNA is TGTGCCAGCAGTTTACAGGGGGGGGGCATTCAGTACTTC.